These 24 T cell receptor beta chains were sequenced from one sample in a study of cytomegalovirus exposure and HLA in healthy donors. The PCR ran on 60 Vbeta and 13 Jbeta primers. Profiling relied on immunoSEQ multiplex PCR, and the TCRdb table lists in-frame clones only, not all of them. The sample holds around 140,000 clones, around 80% seen once. Sequenced material: PBMCs. These receptors all come from a man aged 45 to 65 in good health and CMV-seronegative.

The V gene is TRBV4-1, the J gene TRBJ1-6; the D gene is possibly TRBD1 (5 bases). The CDR3 spans 14 residues. The germline CDR1 and CDR2 sequences are MGHRA and YSYEKL. V shed 1 base and J shed 14 bases, with 15 bases lying between them. The CDR3 DNA sequence: TGCGCCAGCAGCCAAGTGACGGACACTAAATCCCTCCACTTT. Protein sequence: CASSQVTDTKSLHF.

Turning to this clone: At one end the junction does not follow the germline gene, possibly because of a read error. The chain is built from TRBV4-1 and TRBJ1-1, with 7 bases matching TRBD1. CDR1 and CDR2 (germline): MGHRA, YSYEKL. The length of the CDR3 is 15 residues. The CDR3 bases are TGCGCCGGCAGCCAGGACGGGAACAGGGGACTGCGAGCTTTCTTT. Translated: CAGSQDGNRGLRAFF.

This clone was seen a handful of times. The V and J genes are TRBV11-2 and TRBJ1-3, with 7 bases identical to TRBD1. This CDR3 comprises 15 residues. Germline V lookup: CDR1 SGHAT, CDR2 FQNNGV. Losses at the gene ends were 1 base for V and 3 bases for J; bases not matched to a gene: 3. The CDR3 spells CASSLVRQGGNTIYF. DNA for the CDR3: TGTGCCAGCAGCTTAGTCCGACAGGGTGGAAACACCATATATTTT.

This chain connects TRBV2 to TRBJ1-3; D ambiguous. Trimming pared 4 bases from V and 7 bases from J, leaving 11 bases between. The CDR3 is 13 residues long. Germline V gene sequence: CDR1 SNHLY, CDR2 FYNNEI. CDR3 loop: CASSVRPANTIYF. The CDR3 bases are TGTGCCAGCAGTGTCCGTCCCGCGAACACCATATATTTT.

The gene calls are TRBV9 and TRBJ2-7; maybe TRBD1 (6 bases). The CDR3 is made up of 12 amino acids. Trimming cost V 0 bases and J 5 bases, with 6 bases left between them. Germline loops: CDR1 SGDLS, CDR2 YYNGEE. For the CDR3, the DNA is TGTGCCAGCAGCGTAGCAGGGGACGAGCAGTACTTC. Protein: CASSVAGDEQYF.

This clone was recorded once. This sequence joins TRBV2 and TRBJ1-2; D uncertain. V lost 0 bases and J lost 6, with 17 bases in between. There are 16 residues in the CDR3. The germline CDR1 and CDR2 sequences are SNHLY and FYNNEI. The CDR3 spells CASSEASQLNPHGYTF. In DNA form, the CDR3 reads TGTGCCAGCAGTGAAGCGTCACAACTAAACCCCCATGGCTACACCTTC.

The chain is built from TRBV5-8 and TRBJ1-5; TRBD1 is a possible D gene (5 bases). Trimming left V 6 bases short and J 2 bases short, with 18 bases between. CDR3 length equals 16 residues. Germline values: CDR1 SGHTS, CDR2 YDEGEE. In DNA form, the CDR3 reads TGTGCCAGCATCCAAAGGAGGGGTTGGGGCAATCAGCCCCAGCATTTT. Its translation: CASIQRRGWGNQPQHF.

The sample holds one count of this clone. The gene calls are TRBV19 and TRBJ2-2; 8 nucleotides align to TRBD1. The V segment lost 7 bases and the J segment 6 bases; nucleotides outside the gene matches: 7. The germline V gene encodes CDR1 LNHDA and CDR2 SQIVND (reference sequence). This CDR3 region has 14 residues. The CDR3 region has the DNA TGTGCCAGTACCAAACAGGGGGACGCCGGGGAGCTGTTTTTT. Its protein is CASTKQGDAGELFF.

The chain links TRBV4-1 to TRBJ2-3, with D unclear. The length of the CDR3 is 17 residues. The V gene lost 0 bases and the J gene lost 2 bases, with 15 bases spanning the gap. Germline V gene sequence: CDR1 MGHRA, CDR2 YSYEKL. CDR3 sequence reads: CASSQEWQRLHTDTQYF. The CDR3 DNA sequence: TGCGCCAGCAGCCAAGAGTGGCAGCGACTTCACACAGATACGCAGTATTTT.

The rearrangement uses TRBV5-6 and TRBJ1-1, with a tentative D call TRBD1 (5 bases). CDR1 and CDR2 (germline): SGHDT, YYEEEE. With 6 bases removed from V and 4 bases from J, the gap between germline ends came to 13 bases. The CDR3 is 13 amino acids. The CDR3 bases are TGTGCCAGCACCATCGGGGGGGGCACTGAAGCTTTCTTT. Its protein product is CASTIGGGTEAFF. Together with reference TRBV5-6 and TRBJ1-1, the CDR3 gives the full variable domain: DAGVTQSPTHLIKTRGQQVTLRCSPKSGHDTVSWYQQALGQGPQFIFQYYEEEERQRGNFPDRFSGHQFPNYSSELNVNALLLGDSALYLCASTIGGGTEAFFGQGTRLTVV.

As to this clone: One junction end disagrees with the germline gene, perhaps due to a read error. The rearrangement joins TRBV7-9 to TRBJ2-5; 7 positions match TRBD2. The germline gives CDR1 SEHNR, CDR2 FQNEAQ (reference sequence). The CDR3 contains 12 residues. The CDR3 is CSSSLGEGTQYF. DNA for the CDR3: TGTTCCAGCAGCTTAGGGGAGGGGACCCAGTACTTC.

V gene TRBV11-1 combines with J gene TRBJ1-1; possibly TRBD1 for D (5 bases). The CDR3 totals 14 residues. V was pared by 3 bases and J by 4 bases, with 12 bases between. The germline V gene encodes CDR1 SGHAT and CDR2 FQDESV (reference sequence). The CDR3 DNA follows: TGTGCCAGCAGCTTCCTCGGGGGTCGCACTGAAGCTTTCTTT. Translating it yields CASSFLGGRTEAFF.

The chain links TRBV10-2 to TRBJ1-1; D gene unclear. Between the trimmed V and J ends, which lost 5 bases and 0 bases, there was a span of 13 bases. The CDR3 is 15 residues long. Looked up from germline, CDR1 is WSHSY and CDR2 is SAAADI. CDR3 in amino acids: CASSPRRRMNTEAFF. In DNA form, the CDR3 reads TGCGCCAGCAGTCCCCGGCGGAGGATGAACACTGAAGCTTTCTTT.

The chain uses TRBV11-2 and TRBJ2-3, with TRBD1 matching 9 bases. The CDR3 length is 16 residues. V shed 1 base, J shed 2 bases, and the junction held 4 bases outside the gene matches. The germline V gene encodes CDR1 SGHAT and CDR2 FQNNGV. The CDR3 coding sequence is TGTGCCAGCAGCTTAGCCGGGACAGGGTACACAGATACGCAGTATTTT. This codes for CASSLAGTGYTDTQYF.

The chain recombines TRBV5-4 with TRBJ1-6, with 7 bases matching TRBD1. The germline V gene encodes CDR1 SGHNT and CDR2 YYREEE (reference sequence). The CDR3 is made up of 14 amino acids. The ends lost 4 bases at V and 10 bases at J; junction bases unmatched: 8. Written as DNA, the CDR3 is TGTGCCAGCAGCCCCGGGACAGAGGCCTCACCCCTCCACTTT. This translates into CASSPGTEASPLHF. Filled out from reference TRBV5-4 and TRBJ1-6, the complete variable domain reads ETGVTQSPTHLIKTRGQQVTLRCSSQSGHNTVSWYQQALGQGPQFIFQYYREEENGRGNFPPRFSGLQFPNYSSELNVNALELDDSALYLCASSPGTEASPLHFGNGTRLTVT.

This chain joins TRBV4-1 and TRBJ2-1; D may be TRBD1 (6 bases). The germline V gene encodes CDR1 MGHRA and CDR2 YSYEKL. V lost 3 bases to trimming and J lost 10 bases, with 13 bases between them. The length of the CDR3 is 13 residues. Written as DNA, the CDR3 is TGCGCCAGCAGCCAGGCAGGGGAATACGAGCAGTTCTTC. This translates into CASSQAGEYEQFF.

About this clone itself: Compared with germline, one end of the junction differs, possibly owing to a read error. The V gene is TRBV5-1, the J gene TRBJ2-3; 7 nucleotides match TRBD1. Germline CDR1 and CDR2: SGHRS and YFSETQ. This CDR3 has 13 residues. The CDR3 nucleotides read TGCGTCAGCAGCTTGGAGAACAGGGGTACGCAGTATTTT. This sequence encodes CVSSLENRGTQYF.

The chain combines TRBV9 with TRBJ1-3, with D perhaps TRBD1 (5 bases). This CDR3 comprises 12 residues. V was trimmed by 4 bases and J by 3 bases, leaving 5 bases between them. CDR1 is SGDLS, CDR2 YYNGEE, per germline. The CDR3 protein is CASSRGGNTIYF. For the CDR3, the DNA is TGTGCCAGCAGCAGGGGTGGAAACACCATATATTTT.

CDR3 nucleotides: TGTGCCAGCAGCTTGCGGGGGGGCACCACAGATACGCAGTATTTT. It codes for CASSLRGGTTDTQYF. This chain joins TRBV5-4 and TRBJ2-3; 8 bases map to TRBD2. The CDR3 runs 15 residues. Per germline, CDR1 SGHNT and CDR2 YYREEE (reference sequence). V trimming: 1 base; J trimming: 2 bases; junction bases outside the gene matches: 3.

In this sample, this clone turned up a few times. CDR3 bases: TGTGCTAGTGGGTACGTGTACTCCTCTGGAAACACCATATATTTT. As protein: CASGYVYSSGNTIYF. The chain has TRBV12-5 and TRBJ1-3; D is ambiguous. Trimming removed 6 bases at V and 0 bases at J, with 12 bases between. Germline loops: CDR1 LGHNT, CDR2 FRNRAP. This CDR3 is built from 15 residues.

Only one count was recorded for this clone. The rearrangement joins TRBV5-1 to TRBJ2-4; no firm D call. The V gene's germline CDR1 is SGHRS and CDR2 YFSETQ. This CDR3 comprises 14 residues. V was cut by 4 bases and J by 0 bases, with 8 bases left in between. CDR3 sequence: CASSLELAKNIQYF. The CDR3 nucleotides read TGCGCCAGCAGCCTGGAGCTAGCCAAAAACATTCAGTACTTC.

As to this clone: Other DNA sequences in this sample translate to the same CDR3. This chain connects TRBV11-2 to TRBJ1-5; a possible D gene is TRBD1 (6 bases). Germline assignment: CDR1 SGHAT and CDR2 FQNNGV. The CDR3 totals 13 residues. V lost 5 bases and J lost 7, with 12 bases in between. The CDR3 loop reads CASSLDGGQPQHF. CDR3 DNA sequence: TGTGCCAGCAGCCTCGATGGGGGCCAGCCCCAGCATTTT. Together with reference TRBV11-2 and TRBJ1-5, the CDR3 gives the full variable domain: EAGVAQSPRYKIIEKRQSVAFWCNPISGHATLYWYQQILGQGPKLLIQFQNNGVVDDSQLPKDRFSAERLKGVDSTLKIQPAKLEDSAVYLCASSLDGGQPQHFGDGTRLSIL.

This clone was counted a single time. The chain has TRBV28 and TRBJ2-7; 10 bases match TRBD1. CDR3 size: 15 residues. The germline V gene encodes CDR1 MDHEN and CDR2 SYDVKM. V was pared by 6 bases and J by 6 bases, with 11 bases of the junction left unmatched. CDR3 protein: CASSAPGQGNLEQYF. CDR3 sequence (DNA): TGTGCCAGCAGCGCACCGGGACAGGGGAATCTCGAGCAGTACTTC.

The chain recombines TRBV5-6 with TRBJ2-5; 9 nucleotides line up with TRBD2. With V trimmed by 4 bases and J by 5 bases, 15 bases remained unmatched. Looked up from germline, CDR1 is SGHDT and CDR2 is YYEEEE. The CDR3 runs 17 residues. Here the CDR3 DNA reads TGTGCCAGCAGCCATTGGGTTGGGACTAGCTGGGTCGAGACCCAGTACTTC. Its protein is CASSHWVGTSWVETQYF.